This is a list of T cell receptor beta chains from one sample in a study of T cell changes during pregnancy in multiple sclerosis. Sequencing was performed with immunoSEQ multiplex PCR; in TCRdb, only in-frame clones are kept and a portion is missing. The sample holds 39,000 or so clones, around 93% seen once. The specimen was CD8+ T cells from peripheral blood mononuclear cells, collected in the third trimester of pregnancy. The source of these receptors is a female donor with multiple sclerosis, enrolled in a pregnancy study. CDR3s include the opening cysteine and the closing phenylalanine or tryptophan. Fields, in order: V gene, clone size, J gene, D gene, CDR3 protein, CDR3 DNA. D genes are given only for firm matches. Where a row states a size, it is once, few, many or the class of an expanded clone; other rows omit it.

V gene: TRBV7-8
clone size: NA
J gene: TRBJ2-1
D gene: NA
CDR3 protein: CASSYTGTEQFF
CDR3 DNA: TGTGCCAGCAGCTACACCGGGACAGAGCAGTTCTTC

V gene: TRBV7-2
clone size: once
J gene: TRBJ2-3
D gene: NA
CDR3 protein: CASSLVRGTGFTDTQYF
CDR3 DNA: TGTGCCAGCAGCTTAGTCAGGGGAACGGGCTTCACAGATACGCAGTATTTT

V gene: TRBV15
clone size: NA
J gene: TRBJ1-4
D gene: TRBD1
CDR3 protein: CATSRDRGTNEKLFF
CDR3 DNA: TGTGCCACCAGCAGGGACAGGGGTACTAATGAAAAACTGTTTTTT

V gene: TRBV28
clone size: NA
J gene: TRBJ2-1
D gene: TRBD2
CDR3 protein: CASSWTAGELTAYNEQFF
CDR3 DNA: TGTGCCAGCAGTTGGACAGCGGGGGAGCTTACCGCTTACAATGAGCAGTTCTTC

V gene: TRBV27
clone size: NA
J gene: TRBJ1-1
D gene: NA
CDR3 protein: CASSLSVGAISEAFF
CDR3 DNA: TGTGCCAGCAGTTTATCCGTTGGGGCAATTTCTGAAGCTTTCTTT

V gene: TRBV5-5
clone size: NA
J gene: TRBJ2-7
D gene: NA
CDR3 protein: CASSLAAHLYEQYF
CDR3 DNA: TGTGCCAGCAGCTTAGCGGCCCACCTCTACGAGCAGTACTTC

V gene: TRBV29-1
clone size: NA
J gene: TRBJ2-3
D gene: NA
CDR3 protein: CSVRVTDTQYF
CDR3 DNA: TGCAGCGTTCGGGTGACAGATACGCAGTATTTT

V gene: TRBV7-2
clone size: NA
J gene: TRBJ1-2
D gene: TRBD1
CDR3 protein: CASSLGAGGVYTF
CDR3 DNA: TGTGCCAGCAGCTTAGGGGCAGGGGGCGTCTACACCTTC

V gene: TRBV13
clone size: NA
J gene: TRBJ2-7
D gene: NA
CDR3 protein: CASSSAVGYYEQYF
CDR3 DNA: TGTGCCAGCAGCTCGGCGGTCGGCTACTACGAGCAGTACTTC

V gene: TRBV6-6
clone size: NA
J gene: TRBJ2-7
D gene: NA
CDR3 protein: CASSPGTLYEQYF
CDR3 DNA: TGTGCCAGCAGTCCCGGGACTCTCTACGAGCAGTACTTC

V gene: TRBV11-2
clone size: once
J gene: TRBJ2-1
D gene: NA
CDR3 protein: CASSLVQGDYNEQFF
CDR3 DNA: TGTGCCAGCAGCTTAGTACAGGGTGATTACAATGAGCAGTTCTTC

V gene: TRBV6-5
clone size: NA
J gene: TRBJ2-7
D gene: NA
CDR3 protein: CASFPRGNSYEQYF
CDR3 DNA: TGTGCCAGCTTTCCCCGGGGGAACTCCTACGAGCAGTACTTC

V gene: TRBV16
clone size: NA
J gene: TRBJ1-2
D gene: NA
CDR3 protein: CASRSARGTRLGYGYTF
CDR3 DNA: TGTGCCAGTCGATCAGCCCGAGGGACACGTCTGGGCTATGGCTACACCTTC

V gene: TRBV2
clone size: NA
J gene: TRBJ2-1
D gene: TRBD2
CDR3 protein: CASSASSGREQFF
CDR3 DNA: TGTGCCAGCAGTGCCTCGAGCGGGAGGGAGCAGTTCTTC

V gene: TRBV4-2
clone size: NA
J gene: TRBJ2-1
D gene: TRBD2
CDR3 protein: CASSPKPQLAGPPRSYNEQFF
CDR3 DNA: TGTGCCAGCAGCCCAAAACCCCAACTAGCGGGACCTCCCCGCTCCTACAATGAGCAGTTCTTC

V gene: TRBV13
clone size: NA
J gene: TRBJ2-1
D gene: NA
CDR3 protein: CASSISSNEQFF
CDR3 DNA: TGTGCCAGCAGCATTTCCAGCAATGAGCAGTTCTTC

V gene: TRBV27
clone size: NA
J gene: TRBJ1-1
D gene: TRBD1
CDR3 protein: CASGTGRGNTEAFF
CDR3 DNA: TGTGCCAGCGGGACAGGGAGGGGGAACACTGAAGCTTTCTTT

V gene: TRBV4-1
clone size: NA
J gene: TRBJ2-2
D gene: TRBD2
CDR3 protein: CASAGGSNTGELFF
CDR3 DNA: TGCGCCAGCGCGGGAGGGTCTAACACCGGGGAGCTGTTTTTT

V gene: TRBV7-8
clone size: NA
J gene: TRBJ2-7
D gene: TRBD2
CDR3 protein: CASSSGTSGRALYEQYF
CDR3 DNA: TGTGCCAGCAGCTCCGGGACTAGCGGGAGGGCCCTCTACGAGCAGTACTTC

V gene: TRBV10-3
clone size: once
J gene: TRBJ2-2
D gene: TRBD2
CDR3 protein: CAISEGTSGRLNTGELFF
CDR3 DNA: TGTGCCATCAGTGAAGGGACTAGCGGGAGGCTTAACACCGGGGAGCTGTTTTTT

V gene: TRBV27
clone size: NA
J gene: TRBJ2-1
D gene: TRBD2
CDR3 protein: CASSLWSGVYNEQFF
CDR3 DNA: TGTGCCAGCAGTTTATGGAGCGGGGTTTACAATGAGCAGTTCTTC

V gene: TRBV5-1
clone size: NA
J gene: TRBJ2-7
D gene: TRBD2
CDR3 protein: CASSLVASGPSSYEQYF
CDR3 DNA: TGCGCCAGCAGCTTGGTGGCTAGCGGGCCCAGCTCCTACGAGCAGTACTTC

V gene: TRBV4-3
clone size: NA
J gene: TRBJ2-7
D gene: NA
CDR3 protein: CASSQGRGTYEQYF
CDR3 DNA: TGCGCCAGCAGCCAGGGTCGGGGAACCTACGAGCAGTACTTC

V gene: TRBV7-9
clone size: once
J gene: TRBJ2-3
D gene: TRBD1
CDR3 protein: CAGTPIQGARTDTQYF
CDR3 DNA: TGTGCCGGGACTCCCATTCAGGGGGCGCGCACAGATACGCAGTATTTT

V gene: TRBV28
clone size: NA
J gene: TRBJ2-7
D gene: TRBD2
CDR3 protein: CASSLLAGGPEEQYF
CDR3 DNA: TGTGCCAGCAGTTTACTGGCGGGAGGGCCAGAAGAGCAGTACTTC

V gene: TRBV30
clone size: NA
J gene: TRBJ2-7
D gene: TRBD1
CDR3 protein: CAWTEGAGTHEQYF
CDR3 DNA: TGTGCCTGGACCGAGGGGGCAGGGACCCACGAGCAGTACTTC

V gene: TRBV6-5
clone size: once
J gene: TRBJ2-2
D gene: TRBD2
CDR3 protein: CASSYQLAGAGELFF
CDR3 DNA: TGTGCCAGCAGTTACCAGCTAGCGGGGGCCGGGGAGCTGTTTTTT

V gene: TRBV13
clone size: NA
J gene: TRBJ1-5
D gene: TRBD1
CDR3 protein: CASSRGQGGQPQHF
CDR3 DNA: TGTGCCAGCAGCCGTGGACAGGGCGGTCAGCCCCAGCATTTT

V gene: TRBV10-3
clone size: NA
J gene: TRBJ2-7
D gene: TRBD2
CDR3 protein: CAIRETSGISYEQYF
CDR3 DNA: TGTGCCATCAGAGAGACTAGCGGGATCTCCTACGAGCAGTACTTC

V gene: TRBV19
clone size: NA
J gene: TRBJ2-7
D gene: TRBD2
CDR3 protein: CASRLAASSYEQYF
CDR3 DNA: TGTGCCAGTAGACTAGCGGCGAGCTCCTACGAGCAGTACTTC

V gene: TRBV7-9
clone size: NA
J gene: TRBJ1-2
D gene: NA
CDR3 protein: CASSVQEIRGYTF
CDR3 DNA: TGTGCCAGCAGCGTACAGGAGATCCGTGGCTACACCTTC

V gene: TRBV27
clone size: NA
J gene: TRBJ2-1
D gene: NA
CDR3 protein: CASSSPRTGWGAHEQFF
CDR3 DNA: TGTGCCAGCAGTTCCCCTCGGACAGGATGGGGGGCACATGAGCAGTTCTTC

V gene: TRBV6-5
clone size: NA
J gene: TRBJ2-7
D gene: NA
CDR3 protein: CASSYGFSYEQYF
CDR3 DNA: TGTGCCAGCAGTTACGGCTTCTCCTACGAGCAGTACTTC

V gene: TRBV19
clone size: NA
J gene: TRBJ2-1
D gene: NA
CDR3 protein: CASKSSYNEQFF
CDR3 DNA: TGTGCCAGTAAGAGCTCCTACAATGAGCAGTTCTTC

V gene: TRBV19
clone size: NA
J gene: TRBJ2-7
D gene: TRBD2
CDR3 protein: CASSMLAGGSYEQYF
CDR3 DNA: TGTGCCAGTAGTATGTTAGCGGGAGGTTCCTACGAGCAGTACTTC

V gene: TRBV4-3
clone size: NA
J gene: TRBJ1-1
D gene: NA
CDR3 protein: CASSQGRALSTEAFF
CDR3 DNA: TGCGCCAGCAGCCAAGGGAGGGCCCTGAGCACTGAAGCTTTCTTT

V gene: TRBV7-2
clone size: NA
J gene: TRBJ1-5
D gene: NA
CDR3 protein: CASSLAVGGVSNQPQHF
CDR3 DNA: TGTGCCAGCAGCTTAGCCGTCGGTGGTGTTAGCAATCAGCCCCAGCATTTT

V gene: TRBV25-1
clone size: NA
J gene: TRBJ2-5
D gene: TRBD2
CDR3 protein: CASSETLGGKTQYF
CDR3 DNA: TGTGCCAGCAGTGAAACCCTGGGGGGGAAGACCCAGTACTTC

V gene: TRBV29-1
clone size: NA
J gene: TRBJ2-3
D gene: TRBD2
CDR3 protein: CSVEGGNLLFGADTQYF
CDR3 DNA: TGCAGCGTTGAGGGGGGGAATTTGTTATTCGGCGCAGATACGCAGTATTTT

V gene: TRBV2
clone size: NA
J gene: TRBJ2-6
D gene: TRBD2
CDR3 protein: CASSRLAGVSSGANVLTF
CDR3 DNA: TGTGCCAGCAGTCGACTAGCGGGAGTTTCGTCTGGGGCCAACGTCCTGACTTTC

V gene: TRBV6-5
clone size: NA
J gene: TRBJ2-7
D gene: TRBD2
CDR3 protein: CASSLGGDEQYF
CDR3 DNA: TGTGCCAGCAGTCTCGGGGGGGACGAGCAGTACTTC

V gene: TRBV19
clone size: NA
J gene: TRBJ1-1
D gene: NA
CDR3 protein: CASSVGAGSLVTEAFF
CDR3 DNA: TGTGCCAGTAGTGTGGGGGCAGGGAGTTTGGTCACTGAAGCTTTCTTT

V gene: TRBV15
clone size: once
J gene: TRBJ1-2
D gene: TRBD1
CDR3 protein: CATRGDSYGYTF
CDR3 DNA: TGTGCCACCAGGGGGGACAGTTATGGCTACACCTTC

V gene: TRBV7-7
clone size: NA
J gene: TRBJ2-1
D gene: NA
CDR3 protein: CASSLVAGLDNEQFF
CDR3 DNA: TGTGCTAGCAGCTTAGTGGCAGGGCTAGACAATGAGCAGTTCTTC

V gene: TRBV6-6
clone size: NA
J gene: TRBJ2-7
D gene: NA
CDR3 protein: CASTPTSLSYEQYF
CDR3 DNA: TGTGCCAGCACCCCAACTAGCCTCTCCTACGAGCAGTACTTC

V gene: TRBV9
clone size: NA
J gene: TRBJ1-1
D gene: NA
CDR3 protein: CASSAGVNTEAFF
CDR3 DNA: TGTGCCAGCAGCGCCGGGGTGAACACTGAAGCTTTCTTT

V gene: TRBV5-1
clone size: NA
J gene: TRBJ2-4
D gene: NA
CDR3 protein: CASSLVQGIGNIQYF
CDR3 DNA: TGCGCCAGCAGCTTGGTACAGGGTATCGGAAACATTCAGTACTTC

V gene: TRBV6-1
clone size: NA
J gene: TRBJ2-7
D gene: TRBD1
CDR3 protein: CASSESTGTGSSEQYF
CDR3 DNA: TGTGCCAGCAGTGAATCTACTGGGACAGGGAGTAGCGAGCAGTACTTC

V gene: TRBV7-9
clone size: NA
J gene: TRBJ2-5
D gene: NA
CDR3 protein: CASSPSGGETQYF
CDR3 DNA: TGTGCCAGCAGCCCGTCCGGTGGAGAGACCCAGTACTTC

V gene: TRBV28
clone size: NA
J gene: TRBJ2-5
D gene: TRBD1
CDR3 protein: CASSLLSGGRETQYF
CDR3 DNA: TGTGCCAGCAGTTTATTGTCAGGGGGACGAGAGACCCAGTACTTC

V gene: TRBV2
clone size: NA
J gene: TRBJ2-7
D gene: NA
CDR3 protein: CASSEVLFRESQDEQYF
CDR3 DNA: TGTGCCAGCAGTGAAGTGCTGTTCCGTGAGTCGCAAGACGAGCAGTACTTC

V gene: TRBV7-9
clone size: NA
J gene: TRBJ2-7
D gene: TRBD1
CDR3 protein: CASTLLGQGNEQYF
CDR3 DNA: TGTGCCAGCACCCTATTGGGACAGGGAAACGAGCAGTACTTC

V gene: TRBV5-3
clone size: NA
J gene: TRBJ2-1
D gene: TRBD2
CDR3 protein: CARSQGTSGNNEQFF
CDR3 DNA: TGTGCCAGAAGCCAAGGGACTAGCGGGAACAATGAGCAGTTCTTC

V gene: TRBV27
clone size: NA
J gene: TRBJ1-4
D gene: TRBD1
CDR3 protein: CASSLSGWTGVEKLFF
CDR3 DNA: TGTGCCAGCAGTTTATCGGGGTGGACAGGGGTAGAAAAACTGTTTTTT